This passage covers 9 T cell receptor beta chains from one sample sequenced in a study of T cell changes during pregnancy in multiple sclerosis. Some clones are missing from TCRdb's copy, which holds only in-frame ones; the method was immunoSEQ multiplex PCR. Of about 80,000 clones listed, around 92% are singletons. This material consisted of peripheral blood, taken before pregnancy. These receptors were obtained from a female donor with multiple sclerosis, enrolled in a pregnancy study.

CDR3 nucleotides: TGTGCCAGCAGCTTATGGGGGGACCGAGTTCAGTACTTC. The encoded protein is CASSLWGDRVQYF. This chain uses TRBV11-2 with TRBJ2-4, with TRBD2 as a possible D gene (6 bases). The CDR3 is 13 residues long. Per germline, CDR1 SGHAT and CDR2 FQNNGV. V shed 2 bases and J shed 11 bases, with 13 bases lying between them.

The chain combines TRBV5-1 with TRBJ1-1, with 7 bases identical to TRBD1. V dropped 0 bases and J dropped 7; count of bases not matched to a gene: 6. Per germline, CDR1 SGHRS and CDR2 YFSETQ. The CDR3 runs 14 residues. This CDR3 is CASSLAGRDSEAFF. For the CDR3, the DNA is TGCGCCAGCAGCTTGGCCGGAAGGGACAGTGAAGCTTTCTTT. Full variable domain (remainder filled in from reference TRBV5-1 and TRBJ1-1): KAGVTQTPRYLIKTRGQQVTLSCSPISGHRSVSWYQQTPGQGLQFLFEYFSETQRNKGNFPGRFSGRQFSNSRSEMNVSTLELGDSALYLCASSLAGRDSEAFFGQGTRLTVV.

The chain recombines TRBV4-2 with TRBJ2-5; TRBD1 matches 12 bases. V shed 3 bases, J shed 5 bases, and the junction held 10 bases outside the gene matches. Germline CDR1 and CDR2: LGHNA and YNFKEQ. CDR3 size: 17 residues. CDR3 DNA: TGTGCCAGCAGCCAGGGCCCCGGGACAGGGGGCGGCGAGACCCAGTACTTC. Encoded protein: CASSQGPGTGGGETQYF.

The chain uses TRBV5-1 and TRBJ1-2; TRBD1 matches 10 bases. This CDR3 is built from 18 residues. CDR1 SGHRS and CDR2 YFSETQ come from the germline V gene. After removal of 0 bases from V and 4 bases from J, the junction contained 12 bases not matched to a gene. DNA of the CDR3: TGCGCCAGCAGCTTGGGGCAGGCGACAGGGGGCCCCGTCTATGGCTACACCTTC. It specifies CASSLGQATGGPVYGYTF.

The chain uses TRBV2 and TRBJ2-2; possibly TRBD2 for D (5 bases). Germline CDR1 is SNHLY and CDR2 is FYNNEI. Deletions cut 6 bases from V and 5 bases from J, with 19 bases between. The CDR3 totals 16 residues. The CDR3 protein is CASSAQHTGITGELFF. The CDR3 nucleotides read TGTGCCAGCAGCGCACAACACACCGGGATTACCGGGGAGCTGTTTTTT.

V usage is TRBV4-1 and J usage is TRBJ1-4; D is unclear. Germline values: CDR1 MGHRA, CDR2 YSYEKL. Trimming shortened V by 1 base and J by 3 bases, and 6 bases separated the two germline ends. The CDR3 spans 14 residues. In DNA form, the CDR3 reads TGCGCCAGCAGCCAAGTTGCGGCTAATGAAAAACTGTTTTTT. This encodes CASSQVAANEKLFF.

This chain links TRBV9 with TRBJ2-2, with 8 positions matching TRBD2. CDR1 is SGDLS and CDR2 is YYNGEE in the germline V gene. The ends lost 3 bases at V and 4 bases at J; junction bases unmatched: 5. The CDR3 contains 15 residues. This chain's CDR3 is CASSAGGKGTGELFF. CDR3 in DNA: TGTGCCAGCAGCGCGGGGGGGAAGGGCACCGGGGAGCTGTTTTTT.

The chain joins TRBV7-3 to TRBJ1-1, with 9 bases that match TRBD1. The CDR3 has 15 residues. V dropped 5 bases and J dropped 4; count of bases not matched to a gene: 8. Germline V gene sequence: CDR1 SGHTA, CDR2 FQGTGA. The CDR3 spells CASSPGGTGFTEAFF. In nucleotides, the CDR3 is TGTGCCAGCAGCCCAGGGGGGACAGGGTTCACTGAAGCTTTCTTT.

This clone was seen just once. This chain connects TRBV19 to TRBJ1-3; no reliable D call. CDR1 LNHDA and CDR2 SQIVND come from the germline V gene (reference sequence). Trimming removed 3 bases at V and 2 bases at J, with 14 bases between. The CDR3 is made up of 16 amino acids. The CDR3 DNA follows: TGTGCCAGTAGTATTTTTGCAGCGATAACTGGAAACACCATATATTTT. Its translation is CASSIFAAITGNTIYF.